Detailed here is one T cell receptor beta chain. This sample is drawn from a study of T cell responses to AZD1222 COVID-19 vaccine. The assay was immunoSEQ multiplex PCR, and TCRdb's table has in-frame clones only and misses some. This repertoire shows about 180,000 clones, roughly nine tenths found once; its top ten account for approximately 1.6%. This material consisted of peripheral blood, taken on day 0 of AZD1222 vaccination. This TCR was sampled from an adult in good health.

CDR3 coding DNA: TGTGCCAGCAGCGTTTGGGTTGATGCAGATACGCAGTATTTT. Encoded protein: CASSVWVDADTQYF. The chain is built from TRBV6-2 or TRBV6-3 and TRBJ2-3, with no clear D. Germline CDR1 and CDR2: MNHEY and SVGEGT. V shed 6 bases and J shed 4 bases, with 14 bases lying between them. The CDR3 covers 14 residues.